Below, 2 T cell receptor beta chains from the same sample are listed, as sequenced in a study of blood T cell repertoires in COVID-19. This table comes from immunoSEQ multiplex PCR, and its TCRdb copy is limited to in-frame clones, with some not included. Of about 230,000 clones detected, around 85% appear once; the ten largest clones hold 3% to 3.5%. The sequenced material came from PBMCs or T cells enriched from blood (not recorded which). These receptors came from a woman between 50 and 59 years old in a cohort exposed to, infected with or recovered from COVID-19 (not recorded which).

This chain uses TRBV2 with TRBJ1-5; D possibly corresponds to TRBD1 (5 bases). The V and J ends lost 1 base and 2 bases respectively, with 6 bases between them. CDR1 and CDR2 (germline): SNHLY, FYNNEI. There are 14 residues in the CDR3. CDR3 loop: CASSEGGGNQPQHF. CDR3 in DNA: TGTGCCAGCAGTGAAGGGGGGGGCAATCAGCCCCAGCATTTT.

The chain links TRBV5-1 to TRBJ1-3; D remains unclear. The CDR3 consists of 13 residues. Germline V gives CDR1 SGHRS, CDR2 YFSETQ. V was shortened by 4 bases and J by 0 bases, with 5 bases between the two germline ends. The CDR3 DNA sequence: TGCGCCAGCAGCCTATTCTCTGGAAACACCATATATTTT. It translates to CASSLFSGNTIYF.